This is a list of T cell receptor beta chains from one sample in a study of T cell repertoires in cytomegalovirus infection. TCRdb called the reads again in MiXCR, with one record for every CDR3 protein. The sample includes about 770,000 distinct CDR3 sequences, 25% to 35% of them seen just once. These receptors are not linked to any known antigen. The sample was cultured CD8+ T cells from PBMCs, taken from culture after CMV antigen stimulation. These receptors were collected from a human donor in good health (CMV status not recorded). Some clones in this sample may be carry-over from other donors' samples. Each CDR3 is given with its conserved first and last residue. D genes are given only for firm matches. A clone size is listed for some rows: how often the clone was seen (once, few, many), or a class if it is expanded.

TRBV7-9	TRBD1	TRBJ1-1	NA	TGTGCCAGCAGGTCCCCGGACCAGGGGGATTACACTGAAGCTTTCTTT	CASRSPDQGDYTEAFF
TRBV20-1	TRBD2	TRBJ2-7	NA	TGCAGTGCTAGAGGACATCTCGTCGGAGCGGGAAACGAGCAGTACTTC	CSARGHLVGAGNEQYF
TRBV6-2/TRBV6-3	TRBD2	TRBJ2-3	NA	TGTGCCAGCAGTTACCCCGGGACTAGCGGTGCTCAGAGAGATACGCAGTATTTT	CASSYPGTSGAQRDTQYF
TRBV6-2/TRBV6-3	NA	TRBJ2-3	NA	TGTGCCAGCAGTTACTCAGTCGCGTCAGATACGCAGTATTTT	CASSYSVASDTQYF
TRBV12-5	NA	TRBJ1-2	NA	TGTGCTAGCGATCAGACAGCGGTCTATGGCTACACCTTC	CASDQTAVYGYTF
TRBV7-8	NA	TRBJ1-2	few	TGTGCCAGCAGCCAAACGGCCTATGGCTACACCTTC	CASSQTAYGYTF
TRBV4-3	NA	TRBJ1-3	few	TGCGCCAGCAGCCAAGCTCAGTTCTCTGGAAACACCATATATTTT	CASSQAQFSGNTIYF
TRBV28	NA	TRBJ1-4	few	TGTGCCAGCAGTTTGGGGCAGAAAAATGAAAAACTGTTTTTT	CASSLGQKNEKLFF
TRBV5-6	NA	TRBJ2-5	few	TGTGCCAGCAGCTTGGGGGAAGACAGTTCTTTCCAAGAGACCCAGTACTTC	CASSLGEDSSFQETQYF
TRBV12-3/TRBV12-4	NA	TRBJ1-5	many	TGTGCCAGCAGTCCCGGGGGTTATAGCAATCAGCCCCAGCATTTT	CASSPGGYSNQPQHF
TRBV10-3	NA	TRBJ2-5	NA	TGTGCCATCAGTGTGACGGGTCAAGAGACCCAGTACTTC	CAISVTGQETQYF
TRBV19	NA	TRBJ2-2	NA	TGTGCCAGTAGTATAGGGGGGATAACCGGGGAGCTGTTTTTT	CASSIGGITGELFF
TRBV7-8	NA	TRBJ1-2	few	TGTGCCAGCAGCTCTTCCAGGGTCTATGGCTACACCTTC	CASSSSRVYGYTF
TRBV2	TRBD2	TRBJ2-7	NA	TGTGCCACCGATGGGGGGACTAGCGTCTCCTACGAGCAGTACTTC	CATDGGTSVSYEQYF
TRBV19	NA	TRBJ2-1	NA	TGTGCCAGTAGTGGGTCCTTAGGGAATGAGCAGTTCTTC	CASSGSLGNEQFF
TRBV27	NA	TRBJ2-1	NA	TGTGCCAGCAGTTCCTCGGGGGTAGTCCATGAGCAGTTCTTC	CASSSSGVVHEQFF
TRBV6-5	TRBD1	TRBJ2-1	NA	TGTGCCAGCAGTTACTCGACAGGGCCCCTCAATGAGCAGTTCTTC	CASSYSTGPLNEQFF
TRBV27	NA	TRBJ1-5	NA	TGTGCCAGCAGTTTCCCCCAAGGGCCCCAGCATTTT	CASSFPQGPQHF
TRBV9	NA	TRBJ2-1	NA	TGTGCCAGCAGCGTAAACAGCTACAATGAGCAGTTCTTC	CASSVNSYNEQFF
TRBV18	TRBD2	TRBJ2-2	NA	TGTGCCAGCTCCCTCGGACTAGCGGGCGTTAGAGCGAACACCGGGGAGCTGTTTTTT	CASSLGLAGVRANTGELFF
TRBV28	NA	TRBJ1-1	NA	TGTGCCAGCAGCGATTTACAGGGTTCCACTGAAGCTTTCTTT	CASSDLQGSTEAFF
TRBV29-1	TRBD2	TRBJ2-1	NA	TGCAGCGTGGGGGGGACTAGCGGGGTTTACAATGAGCAGTTCTTC	CSVGGTSGVYNEQFF
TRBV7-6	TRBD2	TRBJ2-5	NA	TGTGCCAGCAGCTCGACTAGCGGGGGGGCGAAAGAGACCCAGTACTTC	CASSSTSGGAKETQYF
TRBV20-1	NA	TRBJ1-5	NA	TGCAGTGCTAGAGATAAGGAGGGTAGAGGCTATCAGCCCCAGCATTTT	CSARDKEGRGYQPQHF
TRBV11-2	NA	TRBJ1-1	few	TGTGCCAGCAGCTTGGGGTTTCCCAACACTGAAGCTTTCTTT	CASSLGFPNTEAFF
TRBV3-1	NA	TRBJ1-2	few	TGTGCCAGCAGCCAAGCCGAGGACGGACCTTATGGCTACACCTTC	CASSQAEDGPYGYTF
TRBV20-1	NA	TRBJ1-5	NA	TGCAGTGCTAGAGATATCTCCCAGAGGGCCGGTCAGCCCCAGCATTTT	CSARDISQRAGQPQHF
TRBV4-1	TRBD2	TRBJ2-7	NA	TGCGCCAGCAGCCCGGATCTTGGGACTATCACCGAGCAGTACTTC	CASSPDLGTITEQYF
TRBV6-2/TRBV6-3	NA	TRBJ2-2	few	TGTGCCAGCAGTTACAGACCGATGGGCGGGGAGCTGTTTTTT	CASSYRPMGGELFF
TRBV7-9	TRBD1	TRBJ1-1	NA	TGTGCCAGCAGCCAAACAGGGGCCATGGGGACTGAAGCTTTCTTT	CASSQTGAMGTEAFF
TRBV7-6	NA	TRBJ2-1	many	TGTGCCAGCGGGCCGGGGATCAGCAATGAGCAGTTCTTC	CASGPGISNEQFF
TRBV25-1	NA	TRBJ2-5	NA	TGTGCCAGCAGTGATTTGTTTCGGGCAGCCGAGACCCAGTACTTC	CASSDLFRAAETQYF
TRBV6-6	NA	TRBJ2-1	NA	TGTGCCAGCAGTTACGAGGGGCCTTACAATGAGCAGTTCTTC	CASSYEGPYNEQFF
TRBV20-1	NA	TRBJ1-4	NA	TGCAGTGCTAGAGATATGGGGGCCAGCGCAACTAATGAAAAACTGTTTTTT	CSARDMGASATNEKLFF
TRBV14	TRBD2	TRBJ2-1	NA	TGTGCCAGCAGCCAAGGGACTAGCTGGAGCTCCTACAATGAGCAGTTCTTC	CASSQGTSWSSYNEQFF
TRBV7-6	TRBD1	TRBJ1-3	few	TGTGCCAGCAGCCCCGACAGGGGGCGCGGGAGAAACACCATATATTTT	CASSPDRGRGRNTIYF
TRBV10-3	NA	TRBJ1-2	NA	TGTGCCATCAGTGAGTCGGGGCAGTTCTATGGCTACACCTTC	CAISESGQFYGYTF
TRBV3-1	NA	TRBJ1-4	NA	TGTGCCAGCACCTCCTCCGATACAACTAATGAAAAACTGTTTTTT	CASTSSDTTNEKLFF
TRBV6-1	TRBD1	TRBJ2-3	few	TGTGCCAGCCGGGACAGGGCCTACACAGATACGCAGTATTTT	CASRDRAYTDTQYF
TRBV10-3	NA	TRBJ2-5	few	TGTGCCATCAGTGAGGAAGGGGAGGTGGAGACCCAGTACTTC	CAISEEGEVETQYF
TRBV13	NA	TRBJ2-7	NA	TGTGCCAGCAGCGTAGAATCCTACGAGCAGTACTTC	CASSVESYEQYF
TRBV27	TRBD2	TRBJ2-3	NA	TGTGCCAGCAGTCCCCTGGGACTAGCGGGGGTCACAGATACGCAGTATTTT	CASSPLGLAGVTDTQYF